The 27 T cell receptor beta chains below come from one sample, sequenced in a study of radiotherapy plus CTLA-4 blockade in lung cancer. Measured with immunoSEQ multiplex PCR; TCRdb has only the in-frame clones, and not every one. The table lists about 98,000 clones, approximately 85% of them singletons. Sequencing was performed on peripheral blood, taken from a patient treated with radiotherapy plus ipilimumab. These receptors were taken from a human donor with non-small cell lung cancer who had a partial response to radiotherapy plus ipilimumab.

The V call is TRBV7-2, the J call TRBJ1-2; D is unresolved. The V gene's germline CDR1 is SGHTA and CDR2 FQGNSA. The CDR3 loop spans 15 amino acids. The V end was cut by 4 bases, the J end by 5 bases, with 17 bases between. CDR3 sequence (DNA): TGTGCCAGCAGCTCCTCCATAGTCGGGAGATATGGCTACACCTTC. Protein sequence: CASSSSIVGRYGYTF.

The CDR3 DNA reads TGTGCCAGCAGCTTATCTTCCGGACAGGAGACCTACGAGCAGTACTTC. Protein product: CASSLSSGQETYEQYF. The chain recombines TRBV7-2 with TRBJ2-7; TRBD1 agrees at 7 bases. J was trimmed by 2 bases and V by 2 bases; bases with no gene match: 9. The CDR3 sequence is 16 residues long. Germline assignment: CDR1 SGHTA and CDR2 FQGNSA.

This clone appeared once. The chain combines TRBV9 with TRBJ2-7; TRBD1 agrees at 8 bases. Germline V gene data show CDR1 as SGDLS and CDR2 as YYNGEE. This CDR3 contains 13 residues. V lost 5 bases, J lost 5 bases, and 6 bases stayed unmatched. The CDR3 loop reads CASSSGGSDEQYF. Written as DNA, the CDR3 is TGTGCCAGCAGTTCAGGGGGCAGCGACGAGCAGTACTTC.

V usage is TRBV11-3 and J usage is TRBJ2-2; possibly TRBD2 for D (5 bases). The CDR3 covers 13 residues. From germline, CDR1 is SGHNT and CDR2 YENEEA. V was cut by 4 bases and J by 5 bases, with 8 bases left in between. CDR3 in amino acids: CASSSRLTGELFF. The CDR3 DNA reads TGTGCCAGCAGCTCCCGACTAACCGGGGAGCTGTTTTTT.

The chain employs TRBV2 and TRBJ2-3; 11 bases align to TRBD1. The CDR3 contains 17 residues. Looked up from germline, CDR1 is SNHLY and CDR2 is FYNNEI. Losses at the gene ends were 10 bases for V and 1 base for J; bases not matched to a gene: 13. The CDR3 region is CATYRGTGGTGTDTQYF. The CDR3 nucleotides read TGTGCCACCTACCGCGGGACAGGGGGTACGGGCACAGATACGCAGTATTTT.

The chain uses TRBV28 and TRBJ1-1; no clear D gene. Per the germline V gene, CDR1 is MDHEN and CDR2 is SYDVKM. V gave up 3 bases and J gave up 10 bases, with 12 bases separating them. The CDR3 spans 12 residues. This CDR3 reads CASSFFRAGAFF. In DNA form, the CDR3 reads TGTGCCAGCAGTTTTTTCCGCGCGGGAGCTTTCTTT.

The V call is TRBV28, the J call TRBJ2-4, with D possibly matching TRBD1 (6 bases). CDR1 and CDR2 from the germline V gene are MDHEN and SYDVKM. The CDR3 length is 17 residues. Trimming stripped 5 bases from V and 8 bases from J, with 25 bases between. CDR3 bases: TGTGCCAGCAGTCCGTCGGGGTCGGGGACATCCACCTACATTCAGTACTTC. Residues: CASSPSGSGTSTYIQYF.

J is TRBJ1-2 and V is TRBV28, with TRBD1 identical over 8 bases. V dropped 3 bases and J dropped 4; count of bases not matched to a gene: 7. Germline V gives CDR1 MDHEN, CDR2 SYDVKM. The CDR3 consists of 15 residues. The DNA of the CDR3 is TGTGCCAGCAGTTTCCAGGACAGGGTGGGCTATGGCTACACCTTC. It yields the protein CASSFQDRVGYGYTF.

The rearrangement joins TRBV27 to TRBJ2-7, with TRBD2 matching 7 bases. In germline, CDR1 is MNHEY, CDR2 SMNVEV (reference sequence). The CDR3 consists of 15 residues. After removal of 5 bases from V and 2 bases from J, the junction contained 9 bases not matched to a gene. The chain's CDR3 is CASSRRIGGTYEQYF. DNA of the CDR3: TGTGCCAGCAGTCGTCGGATCGGGGGGACCTACGAGCAGTACTTC.

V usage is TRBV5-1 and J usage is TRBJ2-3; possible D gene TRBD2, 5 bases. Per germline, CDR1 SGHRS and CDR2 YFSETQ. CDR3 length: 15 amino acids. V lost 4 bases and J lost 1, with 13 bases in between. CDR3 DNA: TGCGCCAGCAGCCCCGAGCGGATAGGCACAGATACGCAGTATTTT. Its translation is CASSPERIGTDTQYF.

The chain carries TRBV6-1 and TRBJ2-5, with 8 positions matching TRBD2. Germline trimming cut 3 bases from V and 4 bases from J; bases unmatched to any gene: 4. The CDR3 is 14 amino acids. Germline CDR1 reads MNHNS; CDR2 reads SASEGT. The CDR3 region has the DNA TGTGCCAGCAGTGAGAGCGGGAGCGGAGAGACCCAGTACTTC. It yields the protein CASSESGSGETQYF.

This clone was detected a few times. Written as DNA, the CDR3 is TGTGCCAGCAGCCAAGATATTGGCTACACCTTC. This translates into CASSQDIGYTF. The chain recombines TRBV4-2 with TRBJ1-2; D unresolved. The CDR3 has 11 amino acids. Per the germline V gene, CDR1 is LGHNA and CDR2 is YNFKEQ. The V end was cut by 0 bases, the J end by 7 bases, with 3 bases between.

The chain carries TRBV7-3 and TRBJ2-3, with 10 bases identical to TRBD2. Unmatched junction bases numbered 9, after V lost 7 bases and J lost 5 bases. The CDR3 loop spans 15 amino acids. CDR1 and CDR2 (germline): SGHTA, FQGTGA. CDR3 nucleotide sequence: TGTGCCAGCAAGAGAGCGGGAGGGTTGGGAGATACGCAGTATTTT. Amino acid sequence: CASKRAGGLGDTQYF.

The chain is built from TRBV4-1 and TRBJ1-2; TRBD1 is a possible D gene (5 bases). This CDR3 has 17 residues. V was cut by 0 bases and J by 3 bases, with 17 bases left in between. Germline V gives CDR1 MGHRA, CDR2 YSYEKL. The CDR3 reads CASSQEGEARHYYGYTF. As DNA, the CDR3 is TGCGCCAGCAGCCAAGAAGGGGAGGCCAGACATTACTATGGCTACACCTTC.

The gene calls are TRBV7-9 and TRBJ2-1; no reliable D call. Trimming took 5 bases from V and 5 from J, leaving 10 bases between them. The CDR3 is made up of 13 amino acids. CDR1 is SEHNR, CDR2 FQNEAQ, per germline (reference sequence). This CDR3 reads CASSPSRDNEQFF. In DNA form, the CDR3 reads TGTGCCAGCAGCCCCAGCCGGGACAATGAGCAGTTCTTC.

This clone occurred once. CDR3 region: CASSVGWGGRGEQYF. The CDR3 nucleotides are TGTGCCAGCAGCGTAGGTTGGGGCGGGAGGGGCGAGCAGTACTTC. The chain employs TRBV9 and TRBJ2-7, with TRBD2 matching over 9 bases. Trimming at V came to 0 bases and at J to 6 bases, leaving 7 bases not matched to a gene. The CDR3 contains 15 residues. Germline V lookup: CDR1 SGDLS, CDR2 YYNGEE.

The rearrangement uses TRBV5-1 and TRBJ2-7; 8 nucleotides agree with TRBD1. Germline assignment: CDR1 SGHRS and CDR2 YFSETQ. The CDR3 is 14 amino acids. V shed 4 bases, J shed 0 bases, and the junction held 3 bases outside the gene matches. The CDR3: CASSLTGASYEQYF. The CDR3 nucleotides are TGCGCCAGCAGCCTGACAGGGGCCTCCTACGAGCAGTACTTC.

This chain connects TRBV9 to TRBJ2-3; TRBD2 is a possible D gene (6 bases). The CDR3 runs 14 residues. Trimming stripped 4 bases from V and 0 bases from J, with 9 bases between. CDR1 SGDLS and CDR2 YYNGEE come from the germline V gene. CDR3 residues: CASSSSGSTDTQYF. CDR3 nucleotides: TGTGCCAGCAGCTCCAGCGGGAGCACAGATACGCAGTATTTT.

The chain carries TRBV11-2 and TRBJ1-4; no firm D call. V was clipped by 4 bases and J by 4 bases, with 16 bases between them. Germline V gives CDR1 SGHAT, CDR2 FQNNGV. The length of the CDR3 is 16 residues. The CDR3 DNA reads TGTGCCAGCAGCTCAATCGGCCGGCGGAGTAATGAAAAACTGTTTTTT. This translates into CASSSIGRRSNEKLFF.

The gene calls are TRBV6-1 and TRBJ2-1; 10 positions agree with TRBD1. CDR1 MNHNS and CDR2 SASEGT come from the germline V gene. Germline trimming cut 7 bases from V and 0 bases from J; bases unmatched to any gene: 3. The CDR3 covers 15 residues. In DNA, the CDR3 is TGTGCCAGCATTGGACAGGGGGGCTCCTACAATGAGCAGTTCTTC. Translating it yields CASIGQGGSYNEQFF.

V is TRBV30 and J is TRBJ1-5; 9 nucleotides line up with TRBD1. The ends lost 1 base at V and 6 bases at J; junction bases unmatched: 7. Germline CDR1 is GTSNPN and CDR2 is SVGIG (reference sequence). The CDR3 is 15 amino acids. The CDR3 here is CAWSAGTGKTQPQHF. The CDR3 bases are TGTGCCTGGAGTGCCGGGACAGGGAAAACTCAGCCCCAGCATTTT.

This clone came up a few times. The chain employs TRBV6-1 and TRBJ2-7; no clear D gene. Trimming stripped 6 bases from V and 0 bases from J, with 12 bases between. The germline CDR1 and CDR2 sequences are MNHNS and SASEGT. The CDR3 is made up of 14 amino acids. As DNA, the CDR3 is TGTGCCAGCAGGGGCTCGCCAGACTCCTACGAGCAGTACTTC. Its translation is CASRGSPDSYEQYF.

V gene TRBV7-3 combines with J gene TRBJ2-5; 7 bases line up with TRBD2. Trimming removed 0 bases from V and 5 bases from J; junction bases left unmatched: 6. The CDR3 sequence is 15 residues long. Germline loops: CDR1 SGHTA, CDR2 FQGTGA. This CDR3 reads CASSLTREIGETQYF. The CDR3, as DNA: TGTGCCAGCAGCTTAACGCGGGAGATCGGGGAGACCCAGTACTTC.

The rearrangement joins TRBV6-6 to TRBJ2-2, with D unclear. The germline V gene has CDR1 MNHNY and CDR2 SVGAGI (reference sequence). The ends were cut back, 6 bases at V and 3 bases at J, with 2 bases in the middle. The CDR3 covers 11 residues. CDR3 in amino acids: CASSDTGELFF. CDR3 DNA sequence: TGTGCCAGCAGCGACACCGGGGAGCTGTTTTTT.

The CDR3 loop reads CASSLSTGNYEQYF. As DNA, the CDR3 is TGTGCCAGCAGTTTATCGACAGGGAACTACGAGCAGTACTTC. The rearrangement uses TRBV27 and TRBJ2-7; the match to TRBD1 covers 7 bases. Trimming took 0 bases from V and 3 from J; bases not matched to a gene: 2. Germline loops: CDR1 MNHEY, CDR2 SMNVEV (reference sequence). The CDR3 has 14 residues.

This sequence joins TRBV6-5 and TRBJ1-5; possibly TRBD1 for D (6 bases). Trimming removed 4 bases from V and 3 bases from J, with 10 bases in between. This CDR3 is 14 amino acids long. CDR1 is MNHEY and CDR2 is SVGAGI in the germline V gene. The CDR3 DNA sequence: TGTGCCAGCAGTTTTCGACAGGTCAATCAGCCCCAGCATTTT. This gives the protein CASSFRQVNQPQHF.

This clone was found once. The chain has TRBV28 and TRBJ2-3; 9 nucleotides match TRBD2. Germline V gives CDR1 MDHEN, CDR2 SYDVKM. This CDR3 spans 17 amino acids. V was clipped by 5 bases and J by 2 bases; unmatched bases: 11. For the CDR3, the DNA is TGTGCCAGCAGTCCCTTAGCGGGAGATGAAAACACAGATACGCAGTATTTT. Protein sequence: CASSPLAGDENTDTQYF.